This TCR beta chain was recorded in a study of T cells in Graves' hyperthyroidism and ophthalmopathy. Germline V CDR1 and CDR2: DFQATT, SNEGSKA (reference sequence). V lost 4 bases to trimming and J lost 2 bases, with 12 bases between them. The CDR3 runs 13 residues. RNA transcripts yielded amplified TCR beta CDR3 regions. A first-round RT-PCR of the TCR CDR3 used the HTBI primer set. TCRdb re-derived calls from the multiplex PCR reads in MiXCR, one entry per CDR3 protein. The repertoire holds fewer than 900,000 distinct CDR3 sequences, about 19% seen once, with over 15% in the top ten. This clonotype was observed at least ten times. Antigen: not known. General observations from the study: Model predictions of ophthalmopathy came a median approximately seven months before onset.

Sequencing was done on a sample of blood. This chain joins TRBV20-1 and TRBJ2-7; D may be TRBD2 (6 bases). The source of this sequence is a woman in her fifties or sixties with Graves' hyperthyroidism that later progressed to Graves' ophthalmopathy. The CDR3 DNA reads TGCAGTGCTAAAGGAGGGCAGACCTACGAGCAGTACTTC. This translates into CSAKGGQTYEQYF.